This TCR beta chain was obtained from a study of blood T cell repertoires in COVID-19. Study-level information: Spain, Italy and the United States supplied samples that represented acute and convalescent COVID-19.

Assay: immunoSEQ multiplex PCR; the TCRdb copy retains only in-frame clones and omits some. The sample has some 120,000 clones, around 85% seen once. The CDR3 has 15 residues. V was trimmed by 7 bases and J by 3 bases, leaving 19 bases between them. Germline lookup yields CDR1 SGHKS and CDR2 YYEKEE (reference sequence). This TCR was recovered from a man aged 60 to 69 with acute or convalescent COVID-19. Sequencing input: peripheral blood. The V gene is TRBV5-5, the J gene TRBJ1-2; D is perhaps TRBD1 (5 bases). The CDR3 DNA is TGTGCCAGCGCTAGGGGAGGGGCCCAGGACTATGGCTACACCTTC. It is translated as CASARGGAQDYGYTF.